These 6 T cell receptor beta chains came from one sample sequenced in a study of type 1 regulatory T cells. TCRdb recomputed calls from the reads with MiXCR, one row per CDR3 protein. The sample consists of around 62,000 distinct CDR3 sequences, 50% to 70% of them appearing once. The antigens for these receptors are not known. Input material: cultured T cells, either the whole culture or a sorted T cell fraction (not recorded which). Stated subset: Tr1-enriched cell product generated in vitro against host alloantigens. Every receptor here comes from a human donor in good health.

The chain is built from TRBV3-1 and TRBJ2-1; TRBD2 aligns across 11 bases. After removal of 4 bases from V and 4 bases from J, the junction contained 3 bases not matched to a gene. CDR3 length: 15 amino acids. Germline V gene sequence: CDR1 LGHDT, CDR2 YNNKEL (reference sequence). The CDR3 here is CASSPTSGAYNEQFF. The CDR3 bases are TGTGCCAGCAGCCCGACTAGCGGGGCATACAATGAGCAGTTCTTC.

This clonotype turned up a few times. V usage is TRBV6-1 and J usage is TRBJ1-1; no reliable D call. The CDR3 contains 14 residues. Germline CDR1 is MNHNS and CDR2 is SASEGT. Trimming shortened V by 8 bases and J by 1 base, and 14 bases separated the two germline ends. The CDR3 DNA reads TGTGCCAGCGACGACGCGGTAGGGAACACTGAAGCTTTCTTT. This encodes CASDDAVGNTEAFF.

This clonotype was picked up many times. The chain employs TRBV9 and TRBJ2-1; 10 bases line up with TRBD2. V was clipped by 0 bases and J by 5 bases; unmatched bases: 8. The CDR3 contains 17 residues. CDR1 is SGDLS and CDR2 is YYNGEE in the germline V gene. CDR3 amino acids: CASSVDPSGSLDNEQFF. CDR3 in DNA: TGTGCCAGCAGCGTAGACCCTAGCGGGAGTCTCGACAATGAGCAGTTCTTC.

This clonotype was detected only once. J is TRBJ2-7 and V is TRBV28; D not certain. Trimming stripped 2 bases from V and 7 bases from J, with 18 bases between. Germline CDR1 MDHEN, CDR2 SYDVKM. This CDR3 contains 15 residues. The CDR3 sequence is CASSLRPSGNVEQYF. The CDR3 DNA reads TGTGCCAGCAGTTTAAGGCCGAGTGGGAATGTTGAGCAGTACTTC.

The rearrangement links TRBV20-1 to TRBJ1-1; 8 positions agree with TRBD1. CDR1 is DFQATT and CDR2 is SNEGSKA in the germline V gene (reference sequence). CDR3 size: 17 residues. With 5 bases clipped from V and 0 bases from J, the junction kept 14 bases outside the gene matches. The CDR3 nucleotides are TGCAGTGCTGGGAGGCCCCGGACAGGGAAGATGAACACTGAAGCTTTCTTT. Encoded protein: CSAGRPRTGKMNTEAFF.

The genes are TRBV25-1 and TRBJ2-5; D possibly corresponds to TRBD2 (6 bases). CDR1 and CDR2 (germline): MGHDK, SYGVNS. Trimming took off 0 bases at V and 7 bases at J, with 18 bases between the two ends. The CDR3 is made up of 16 amino acids. CDR3 loop: CASSEYGDSGFGTQYF. CDR3 DNA sequence: TGTGCCAGCAGTGAATATGGGGACTCCGGTTTCGGGACCCAGTACTTC.